This TCR beta chain was sequenced for a study of blood T cells in healthy people across ages. V gave up 5 bases and J gave up 1 base, with 12 bases separating them. Germline V gives CDR1 WSHSY, CDR2 SAAADI. CDR3 size: 15 residues. This clonotype occurred a few times. What it recognizes is unknown. With a J-beta primer mix and a sample-barcoded 5' primer, a second PCR ran roughly 6 to 11 cycles. TCRdb reprocessed the 5' RACE reads via MiXCR and lists one record per CDR3 protein. The sample holds some 1.5 million distinct CDR3 sequences; roughly 27% are singletons and the top ten take less than 9.5%. Findings and caveats of the study: Measured against age, TCR beta diversity per million T cells decreased in a roughly linear manner.

The clonotype comes from a woman in her twenties or thirties in good health. This chain connects TRBV10-2 to TRBJ1-5; weak D call: TRBD1 (6 bases). Source material: blood. The CDR3 nucleotides are TGCGCCAGCAGTAAGGCAGGGGACAGCAATCAGCCCCAGCATTTT. It encodes CASSKAGDSNQPQHF.